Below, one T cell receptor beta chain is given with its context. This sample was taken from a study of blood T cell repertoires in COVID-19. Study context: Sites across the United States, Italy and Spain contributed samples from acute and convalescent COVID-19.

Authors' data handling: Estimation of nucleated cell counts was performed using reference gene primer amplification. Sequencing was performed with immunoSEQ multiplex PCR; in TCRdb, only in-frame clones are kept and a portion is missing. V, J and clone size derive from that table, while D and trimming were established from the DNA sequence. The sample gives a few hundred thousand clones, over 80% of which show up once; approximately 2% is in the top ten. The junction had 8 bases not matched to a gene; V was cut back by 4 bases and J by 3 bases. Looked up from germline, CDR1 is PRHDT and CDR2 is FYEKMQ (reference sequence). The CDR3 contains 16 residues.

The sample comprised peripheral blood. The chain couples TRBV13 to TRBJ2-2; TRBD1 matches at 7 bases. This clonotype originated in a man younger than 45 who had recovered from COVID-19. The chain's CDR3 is CASSSAGTAYTGELFF. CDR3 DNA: TGTGCCAGCAGCTCGGCCGGGACAGCATACACCGGGGAGCTGTTTTTT.